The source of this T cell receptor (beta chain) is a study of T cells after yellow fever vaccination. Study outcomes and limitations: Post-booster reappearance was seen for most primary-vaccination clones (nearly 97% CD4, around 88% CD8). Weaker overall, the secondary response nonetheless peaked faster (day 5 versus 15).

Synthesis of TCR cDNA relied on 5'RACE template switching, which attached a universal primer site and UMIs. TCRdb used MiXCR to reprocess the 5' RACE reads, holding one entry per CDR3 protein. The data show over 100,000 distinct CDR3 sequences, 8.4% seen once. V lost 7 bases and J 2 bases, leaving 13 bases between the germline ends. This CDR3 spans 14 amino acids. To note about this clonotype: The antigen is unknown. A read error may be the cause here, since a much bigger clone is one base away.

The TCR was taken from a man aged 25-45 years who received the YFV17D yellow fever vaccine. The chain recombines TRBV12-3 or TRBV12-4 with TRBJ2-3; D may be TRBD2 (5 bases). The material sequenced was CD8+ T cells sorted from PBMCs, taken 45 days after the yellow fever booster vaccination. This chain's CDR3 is CASTAGLSTDTQYF. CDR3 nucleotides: TGTGCCAGCACCGCGGGTCTCTCCACAGATACGCAGTATTTT.